The next 27 T cell receptor beta chains were all read from a single sample in a study of a mutant IDH1 vaccine in newly diagnosed glioma. Noted time point: week 47, end of study. In every dose of vaccine, 300 ug of mutant IDH1 20-mer peptide was given alongside topical imiquimod. What these receptors recognize is not known. TCRdb's copy holds only in-frame clones and misses some; the assay was immunoSEQ multiplex PCR. The sample yields about 56,000 clones, roughly four fifths seen once. The sequencing here drew on PBMCs, taken from a glioma patient whose treatment included an IDH1 peptide vaccine. These receptors were obtained from a woman in her forties or fifties with glioma.

The chain has TRBV4-2 and TRBJ1-1; 7 nucleotides align to TRBD1. Trimming cost V 0 bases and J 1 base; bases outside gene matches: 5. Looked up from germline, CDR1 is LGHNA and CDR2 is YNFKEQ. CDR3 size: 16 residues. The CDR3: CASSQEGGTANTEAFF. For the CDR3, the DNA is TGTGCCAGCAGCCAAGAAGGAGGGACAGCGAACACTGAAGCTTTCTTT.

V usage is TRBV19 and J usage is TRBJ1-1; tentatively, D is TRBD1 (5 bases). V gave up 5 bases and J gave up 1 base, with 14 bases separating them. This CDR3 is 15 amino acids long. Germline V CDR1 and CDR2: LNHDA, SQIVND (reference sequence). For the CDR3, the DNA is TGTGCCAGTAGTCTCCCTTCGGGACGGAACACTGAAGCTTTCTTT. This codes for CASSLPSGRNTEAFF.

The rearrangement joins TRBV27 to TRBJ1-6; 9 bases map to TRBD1. The germline gives CDR1 MNHEY, CDR2 SMNVEV (reference sequence). Germline trimming cut 1 base from V and 7 bases from J; bases unmatched to any gene: 2. The CDR3 loop spans 15 amino acids. The CDR3 loop reads CASSLYGTGNSPLHF. Written as DNA, the CDR3 is TGTGCCAGCAGTTTATATGGGACAGGGAATTCACCCCTCCACTTT.

This clone came up once. V is TRBV9 and J is TRBJ1-2; TRBD1 might be the D (6 bases). Germline lookup yields CDR1 SGDLS and CDR2 YYNGEE. V dropped 0 bases and J dropped 3 bases, with 12 bases sitting between them. The CDR3 has 15 residues. The CDR3 nucleotides are TGTGCCAGCAGCGTAGAATGGGGGCCCGACTATGGCTACACCTTC. Protein product: CASSVEWGPDYGYTF.

This clone has only one observation. This sequence joins TRBV6-4 and TRBJ2-3; tentatively, D is TRBD1 (5 bases). The CDR3 totals 14 residues. Trimming shortened V by 0 bases and J by 1 base, and 5 bases separated the two germline ends. In germline, CDR1 is MRHNA, CDR2 SNTAGT. CDR3 sequence reads: CASSDSQGTDTQYF. In DNA, the CDR3 is TGTGCCAGCAGTGACTCACAGGGCACAGATACGCAGTATTTT.

The chain couples TRBV18 to TRBJ2-1; tentatively, D is TRBD1 (5 bases). Per germline, CDR1 KGHSH and CDR2 LQKENI. This CDR3 has 13 residues. Trimming took off 2 bases at V and 12 bases at J, with 14 bases between the two ends. CDR3 residues: CASSPSQGHGQFF. CDR3 sequence (DNA): TGTGCCAGCTCACCAAGCCAAGGACATGGGCAGTTCTTC.

The J gene is TRBJ1-6, the V gene TRBV9; D is uncertain. The CDR3 has 14 residues. Germline CDR1 is SGDLS and CDR2 is YYNGEE. V was shortened by 0 bases and J by 9 bases, with 10 bases between the two germline ends. The CDR3 loop is CASSVEIDVSPLHF. The CDR3 coding sequence is TGTGCCAGCAGCGTAGAAATCGATGTTTCACCCCTCCACTTT. The full variable domain, with the rest looked up from reference TRBV9 and TRBJ1-6, is DSGVTQTPKHLITATGQRVTLRCSPRSGDLSVYWYQQSLDQGLQFLIQYYNGEERAKGNILERFSAQQFPDLHSELNLSSLELGDSALYFCASSVEIDVSPLHFGNGTRLTVT.

The chain has TRBV7-9 and TRBJ2-1; possible D gene TRBD2, 5 bases. The germline gives CDR1 SEHNR, CDR2 FQNEAQ (reference sequence). V lost 6 bases and J 5 bases, leaving 11 bases between the germline ends. The CDR3 runs 13 residues. CDR3 coding DNA: TGTGCCAGCAGGCCAGAGGGCAACAATGAGCAGTTCTTC. Translation gives CASRPEGNNEQFF.

CDR3 residues: CASSQVRGTEAFF. The CDR3 region has the DNA TGCGCCAGCAGCCAAGTACGAGGCACTGAAGCTTTCTTT. The chain recombines TRBV4-1 with TRBJ1-1; D gene ambiguous. This CDR3 is 13 amino acids long. The germline CDR1 and CDR2 sequences are MGHRA and YSYEKL. Trimming took 1 base from V and 4 from J, leaving 7 bases between them.

The V gene is TRBV6-5, the J gene TRBJ2-3; 7 bases fit TRBD1. Germline lookup yields CDR1 MNHEY and CDR2 SVGAGI. The CDR3 has 16 residues. V dropped 4 bases and J dropped 3; count of bases not matched to a gene: 10. The CDR3 bases are TGTGCCAGCAGTTCGGGCAGGGGGTTTTTGACAGATACGCAGTATTTT. Translation: CASSSGRGFLTDTQYF.

The chain couples TRBV5-1 to TRBJ2-7; 8 bases match TRBD1. V dropped 2 bases and J dropped 7; count of bases not matched to a gene: 8. From germline, CDR1 is SGHRS and CDR2 YFSETQ. The CDR3 is made up of 14 amino acids. DNA of the CDR3: TGCGCCAGCAGCTTTATGGGGACAGGCAAAGAGCAGTACTTC. It specifies CASSFMGTGKEQYF.

This clone has more than one count but fewer than ten. The chain has TRBV5-1 and TRBJ2-7; a possible D gene is TRBD1 (5 bases). Deletions cut 5 bases from V and 3 bases from J, with 18 bases between. CDR3 length: 15 amino acids. CDR1 and CDR2 from the germline V gene are SGHRS and YFSETQ. Here the CDR3 reads CASRQEESAYYEQYF. In nucleotides, the CDR3 is TGCGCCAGCAGACAGGAAGAGAGTGCGTACTACGAGCAGTACTTC. The whole variable domain, remainder taken from reference TRBV5-1 and TRBJ2-7, is KAGVTQTPRYLIKTRGQQVTLSCSPISGHRSVSWYQQTPGQGLQFLFEYFSETQRNKGNFPGRFSGRQFSNSRSEMNVSTLELGDSALYLCASRQEESAYYEQYFGPGTRLTVT.

CDR3 bases: TGCGCCAGCGCGAAGCCCGGGACACAATCCTACGAGCAGTACTTC. Translated: CASAKPGTQSYEQYF. V is TRBV5-1 and J is TRBJ2-7; possibly TRBD1 for D (6 bases). V lost 7 bases to trimming and J lost 1 base, with 18 bases between them. CDR3 length equals 15 residues. CDR1 is SGHRS and CDR2 is YFSETQ in the germline V gene.

This clone was seen a handful of times. The chain carries TRBV4-2 and TRBJ1-5; no clear D gene. V was trimmed by 0 bases and J by 6 bases, leaving 6 bases between them. CDR1 and CDR2 (germline): LGHNA, YNFKEQ. The CDR3 consists of 13 residues. The CDR3 protein is CASSQDYGQPQHF. The DNA for the CDR3 is TGTGCCAGCAGCCAAGATTATGGTCAGCCCCAGCATTTT.

This clone turned up a few times. The chain uses TRBV5-4 and TRBJ2-7; 10 bases map to TRBD1. The germline CDR1 and CDR2 sequences are SGHNT and YYREEE (reference sequence). This CDR3 is built from 14 residues. Trimming cost V 7 bases and J 5 bases; bases outside gene matches: 9. Here the CDR3 DNA reads TGTGCCAGCGGCGGGACAGGGGAGTGGAACGAGCAGTACTTC. This translates into CASGGTGEWNEQYF.

This rearrangement joins TRBV14 to TRBJ1-1; D might be TRBD1 (5 bases). CDR3 length: 16 amino acids. Trimming left V 0 bases short and J 1 base short, with 12 bases between. Germline values: CDR1 SGHDN, CDR2 FVKESK. CDR3 sequence (DNA): TGTGCCAGCAGCCAAGATTTAATGAGGGGGAACACTGAAGCTTTCTTT. This gives the protein CASSQDLMRGNTEAFF. Complete variable domain (other parts from reference TRBV14 and TRBJ1-1): EAGVTQFPSHSVIEKGQTVTLRCDPISGHDNLYWYRRVMGKEIKFLLHFVKESKQDESGMPNNRFLAERTGGTYSTLKVQPAELEDSGVYFCASSQDLMRGNTEAFFGQGTRLTVV.

CDR3 in amino acids: CASSELRGPYGYTF. CDR3 bases: TGTGCCAGTAGTGAATTGAGGGGGCCCTATGGCTACACCTTC. The rearrangement links TRBV19 to TRBJ1-2; 7 nucleotides match TRBD1. The CDR3 length is 14 residues. The trim removed 5 bases at V and 4 bases at J, leaving 7 bases unmatched. The germline CDR1 and CDR2 sequences are LNHDA and SQIVND (reference sequence).

The chain recombines TRBV5-1 with TRBJ2-7; D perhaps matches TRBD1 (5 bases). Between the trimmed V and J ends, which lost 4 bases and 2 bases, there was a span of 16 bases. The CDR3 length is 15 residues. Per germline, CDR1 SGHRS and CDR2 YFSETQ. This CDR3 is CASSPPGPLAYEQYF. The CDR3 DNA is TGCGCCAGCAGCCCCCCAGGGCCACTGGCCTACGAGCAGTACTTC.

This chain uses TRBV5-1 with TRBJ2-5, with 11 bases fitting TRBD1. The CDR3 contains 16 residues. The junction had 10 bases not matched to a gene; V was cut back by 5 bases and J by 4 bases. CDR1 and CDR2 from the germline V gene are SGHRS and YFSETQ. The CDR3 DNA is TGCGCCAGCAGTCTCTGGGGACAGGGGGTTGGAGAGACCCAGTACTTC. Translated: CASSLWGQGVGETQYF.

This rearrangement joins TRBV7-2 to TRBJ1-1, with a weak D call TRBD1 (5 bases). The CDR3 totals 17 residues. The ends were cut back, 1 base at V and 8 bases at J, with 23 bases in the middle. Germline lookup yields CDR1 SGHTA and CDR2 FQGNSA. CDR3 sequence (DNA): TGTGCCAGCAGCTTAGAGAGTGCTAGGGGCCCCTTGTTGGAAGCTTTCTTT. It translates to CASSLESARGPLLEAFF.

J is TRBJ1-1 and V is TRBV4-1; D unresolved. Germline V gene sequence: CDR1 MGHRA, CDR2 YSYEKL. Trimming took off 0 bases at V and 7 bases at J, with 6 bases between the two ends. There are 12 residues in the CDR3. The chain's CDR3 is CASSQEGSEAFF. In nucleotides, the CDR3 is TGCGCCAGCAGCCAAGAGGGCAGTGAAGCTTTCTTT.

The chain recombines TRBV5-6 with TRBJ1-1, with 10 nucleotides matching TRBD1. Looked up from germline, CDR1 is SGHDT and CDR2 is YYEEEE. The CDR3 is 16 residues long. The ends lost 3 bases at V and 6 bases at J; junction bases unmatched: 11. The CDR3 region has the DNA TGTGCCAGCAGCTACGGGACAGGGGTGATGAGGGCTGAAGCTTTCTTT. This codes for CASSYGTGVMRAEAFF.

This rearrangement joins TRBV5-5 to TRBJ1-4, with TRBD1 matching 8 bases. CDR1 is SGHKS, CDR2 YYEKEE, per germline (reference sequence). This CDR3 is built from 13 residues. J was trimmed by 13 bases and V by 5 bases; bases with no gene match: 10. The CDR3: CASRNPDRAALFF. DNA of the CDR3: TGTGCCAGCAGGAACCCGGACAGGGCGGCACTGTTTTTT.

A few counts support this clone. This rearrangement joins TRBV7-2 to TRBJ1-1; D not certain. Germline V gene data show CDR1 as SGHTA and CDR2 as FQGNSA. Trimming took off 2 bases at V and 8 bases at J, with 3 bases between the two ends. The CDR3 consists of 10 residues. The CDR3 nucleotides are TGTGCCAGCAGCTTACTGGAAGCTTTCTTT. Protein: CASSLLEAFF.

The chain links TRBV5-1 to TRBJ1-1; tentatively, D is TRBD1 (6 bases). The CDR3 sequence is 12 residues long. Per germline, CDR1 SGHRS and CDR2 YFSETQ. V was pared by 4 bases and J by 11 bases, with 15 bases between. The CDR3 DNA reads as TGCGCCAGCAGCCCGGACAGTTTGGGGGCTTTCTTT. It translates to CASSPDSLGAFF.

The chain employs TRBV28 and TRBJ2-7; perhaps TRBD1 as D (5 bases). This CDR3 is built from 14 residues. V lost 5 bases to trimming and J lost 5 bases, with 16 bases between them. Germline V gene sequence: CDR1 MDHEN, CDR2 SYDVKM. For the CDR3, the DNA is TGTGCCAGCAGTCCGATCAGGGTCCCCCACGAGCAGTACTTC. Encoded protein: CASSPIRVPHEQYF.

The J gene is TRBJ2-7, the V gene TRBV6-1; D might be TRBD1 or TRBD2, each matching 5 bases. The CDR3 runs 15 residues. V was clipped by 0 bases and J by 3 bases, with 12 bases between them. CDR1 and CDR2 (germline): MNHNS, SASEGT. The CDR3 DNA reads as TGTGCCAGCAGTGAAGCGCCGGGACGGGACTACGAGCAGTACTTC. This codes for CASSEAPGRDYEQYF.